Presented here are 11 T cell receptor beta chains from one specimen sequenced in a study of tumor and adjacent non-tumor tissue in lung cancer. The library came from three nested PCR rounds adapted from ARM-PCR protocols. TCRdb re-analysed the multiplex PCR reads in MiXCR, keeping a single row per CDR3 protein. The sample yields over 110,000 distinct CDR3 sequences, around two thirds seen once. The template was RNA from unsorted bulk tissue. The sample consisted of lung tumor tissue. These receptors were collected from a man in his 60s with small cell lung cancer.

Notes on this clonotype: An end of the junction does not agree with germline; a read error may underlie this. The chain has TRBV5-6 and TRBJ2-1, with D possibly matching TRBD2 (7 bases). Looked up from germline, CDR1 is SGHDT and CDR2 is YYEEEE. The CDR3 spans 16 residues. The DNA for the CDR3 is TGTACCAGCAGCTTGGGTGGGAGGGGGTTGTACAATGAGCAGTTCTTC. Protein sequence: CTSSLGGRGLYNEQFF.

About this clonotype: It may be a read error: a sequence one base away is much more abundant. The rearrangement joins TRBV20-1 to TRBJ2-3; the match to TRBD2 covers 7 bases. CDR1 DFQATT and CDR2 SNEGSKA come from the germline V gene (reference sequence). The CDR3 totals 12 residues. The junction had 5 bases not matched to a gene; V was cut back by 6 bases and J by 5 bases. The CDR3 DNA follows: TGCAGTGCCCTAGCGGACATAGATACGCAGTATTTT. Its translation is CSALADIDTQYF.

A note on this clonotype: Just one base apart from a much larger clone, this may be a read error. This sequence joins TRBV10-2 and TRBJ1-2; D is unresolved. The CDR3 runs to 15 residues. Germline V gene sequence: CDR1 WSHSY, CDR2 SAAADI. V lost 3 bases and J lost 5, with 16 bases in between. The CDR3 spells CASSDENSGVYGYTF. CDR3 sequence (DNA): TGCGCCAGCAGTGACGAGAACAGTGGGGTTTATGGCTACACCTTC.

This clonotype was observed a handful of times. At one of its ends the junction is not consistent with the germline gene, which may arise from a read error. The CDR3: CVSRDGAGEQYF. For the CDR3, the DNA is TGTGTCAGCAGGGACGGGGCCGGGGAGCAGTACTTC. V is TRBV6-1 and J is TRBJ2-7; D may be TRBD1 or TRBD2 (5 bases each). Looked up from germline, CDR1 is MNHNS and CDR2 is SASEGT. The CDR3 covers 12 residues.

As to this clonotype: Sequence at one end of the junction differs from germline and may be a read error. The rearrangement links TRBV11-2 to TRBJ2-7, with TRBD2 identical over 7 bases. CDR3 length equals 15 residues. The V gene's germline CDR1 is SGHAT and CDR2 FQNNGV. The CDR3 is CAISLGSGTTYEQYF. CDR3 in DNA: TGTGCCATCAGCTTAGGGTCAGGGACTACCTATGAGCAGTACTTC.

The chain couples TRBV18 to TRBJ1-5, with TRBD1 as a possible D gene (6 bases). The germline CDR1 and CDR2 sequences are KGHSH and LQKENI. V lost 6 bases and J lost 5, with 14 bases in between. The length of the CDR3 is 14 residues. CDR3 nucleotide sequence: TGTGCCAGCTCGATTGATCAGGGGTATCAGCCCCAGCATTTT. Amino acids: CASSIDQGYQPQHF.

With regard to this clonotype: Its ends do not fully match the called genes, so a read error is possible. V is TRBV5-6 and J is TRBJ2-2; 11 nucleotides agree with TRBD2. This CDR3 comprises 17 residues. Germline V gives CDR1 SGHDT, CDR2 YYEEEE. CDR3 in amino acids: CASSNLLAGGNTWEMFF. CDR3 coding DNA: TGTGCCAGCAGCAATCTTCTAGCGGGAGGCAACACCTGGGAGATGTTTTTT.

A note on this clonotype: This CDR3 is missing its conserved last phenylalanine or tryptophan, likely due to a read error. The DNA is omitted, as the CDR3 cannot be located on it reliably, and the CDR3 follows TCRdb's listing. V gene TRBV7-8 combines with J gene TRBJ2-7; the table assigns TRBD1, which was not confirmed against the DNA. Germline loops: CDR1 SGHVS, CDR2 FQNEAQ. Counting both end residues, the CDR3 totals 13 amino acids. CDR3 protein: CASSSGTGMRPET.

The genes are TRBV20-1 and TRBJ2-5, with D possibly being TRBD1 (6 bases). Trimming removed 0 bases from V and 3 bases from J, with 20 bases in between. The CDR3 is made up of 17 amino acids. Germline-derived CDR1 and CDR2 are DFQATT and SNEGSKA (reference sequence). CDR3: CSARDRTWDTTEETQYF. As DNA, the CDR3 is TGCAGTGCTAGAGATCGAACGTGGGACACGACTGAAGAGACCCAGTACTTC.

Details on this clonotype: Likely a read error: the CDR3 ends without its conserved phenylalanine or tryptophan. V usage is TRBV11-3 and J usage is TRBJ2-7; D gene uncertain. Looked up from germline, CDR1 is SGHNT and CDR2 is YENEEA. The CDR3 runs 14 residues. With 3 bases removed from V and 8 bases from J, the gap between germline ends came to 17 bases. CDR3 bases: TGTGCCAGCAGCTTTCAAGGATTCTTCGACCAGCAGTACTAC. The encoded protein is CASSFQGFFDQQYY.

This clonotype has just a few counts. The chain employs TRBV28 and TRBJ2-3; TRBD2 matches at 7 bases. V was clipped by 7 bases and J by 3 bases; unmatched bases: 10. This CDR3 is built from 15 residues. Germline V gives CDR1 MDHEN, CDR2 SYDVKM. Here the CDR3 DNA reads TGTGCCAGCACCCCTGCGGGAGTCGGAACAGATACGCAGTATTTT. Residues: CASTPAGVGTDTQYF.